Each of the 22 T cell receptor beta chains below was sequenced from the same sample in a study of identical twins. One entry per CDR3 protein results from TCRdb running MiXCR on the 5' RACE reads. The sample records roughly 200,000 distinct CDR3 sequences, more than 6.5% being singletons. In addition, the sample was reused for a study of yellow fever vaccine responses in identical twins.

Sequencing was done on a sample of memory (CD45RO+) T cells sorted from blood. The receptors were sampled from a woman between 18 and 30 years old in good health.

The chain carries TRBV12-3 or TRBV12-4 and TRBJ2-5; weak D call: TRBD2 (5 bases). The ends were cut back, 4 bases at V and 8 bases at J, with 14 bases in the middle. CDR3 length: 13 amino acids. Written as DNA, the CDR3 is TGTGCCAGCAGTTCCCTGGAAGGAGGTACCCAGTACTTC. Amino acid sequence: CASSSLEGGTQYF.

In this sample, this clonotype turned up many times. V is TRBV5-1 and J is TRBJ2-5; D is unresolved. The V end was cut by 1 base, the J end by 1 base, with 2 bases between. The CDR3 runs 12 residues. Per the germline V gene, CDR1 is SGHRS and CDR2 is YFSETQ. As DNA, the CDR3 is TGCGCCAGCAGCTTGACCCAAGAGACCCAGTACTTC. Translating gives CASSLTQETQYF.

This clonotype was picked up a small number of times. The chain couples TRBV12-3 or TRBV12-4 to TRBJ2-7; 9 positions match TRBD1. J was trimmed by 5 bases and V by 3 bases; bases with no gene match: 5. There are 14 residues in the CDR3. This chain's CDR3 is CASSLGQGLHEQYF. The CDR3 DNA reads as TGTGCCAGCAGTTTGGGACAGGGTCTGCACGAGCAGTACTTC.

The chain is built from TRBV2 and TRBJ1-5; D possibly corresponds to TRBD1 (5 bases). V lost 4 bases and J 6 bases, leaving 7 bases between the germline ends. From germline, CDR1 is SNHLY and CDR2 FYNNEI. The CDR3 spans 12 residues. Written as DNA, the CDR3 is TGTGCCAGCAGTGGCAGGGCTCAGCCCCAGCATTTT. Amino acids: CASSGRAQPQHF.

The chain employs TRBV25-1 and TRBJ1-4, with D unclear. Germline V gene sequence: CDR1 MGHDK, CDR2 SYGVNS. V was trimmed by 2 bases and J by 0 bases, leaving 7 bases between them. The CDR3 has 15 residues. DNA of the CDR3: TGTGCCAGCAGTGAACAAGTTGCAACTAATGAAAAACTGTTTTTT. This sequence encodes CASSEQVATNEKLFF.

The table lists this clonotype with many counts. This chain links TRBV27 with TRBJ1-5; 9 bases agree with TRBD1. Germline values: CDR1 MNHEY, CDR2 SMNVEV (reference sequence). The length of the CDR3 is 15 residues. J gave up 3 bases and V 5 bases, and 5 bases lay outside the gene matches. CDR3: CASSLGQGNNQPQHF. The CDR3 coding sequence is TGTGCCAGCAGTCTAGGACAGGGGAACAATCAGCCCCAGCATTTT.

There are a few counts of this clonotype. V and J are TRBV7-8 and TRBJ2-3; possible D gene TRBD2, 5 bases. Germline V gene sequence: CDR1 SGHVS, CDR2 FQNEAQ. CDR3 length: 13 amino acids. Between the trimmed V and J ends, which lost 5 bases and 4 bases, there was a span of 10 bases. CDR3 sequence: CASSRGPPDTQYF. The CDR3 DNA reads TGTGCCAGCAGCAGAGGGCCGCCAGATACGCAGTATTTT. The full variable domain, in which reference TRBV7-8 and TRBJ2-3 provide the parts outside the CDR3, is GAGVSQSPRYKVAKRGQDVALRCDPISGHVSLFWYQQALGQGPEFLTYFQNEAQLDKSGLPSDRFFAERPEGSVSTLKIQRTQQEDSAVYLCASSRGPPDTQYFGPGTRLTVL.

This clonotype was seen ten or more times. This sequence joins TRBV12-3 or TRBV12-4 and TRBJ1-1; D gene unclear. The CDR3 has 14 amino acids. V dropped 3 bases and J dropped 0 bases, with 8 bases sitting between them. The CDR3 sequence: CASSLVGMNTEAFF. Here the CDR3 DNA reads TGTGCCAGCAGTTTGGTAGGCATGAACACTGAAGCTTTCTTT.

This clonotype has only a few counts. The rearrangement uses TRBV6-1 and TRBJ2-2; D call uncertain. The V gene's germline CDR1 is MNHNS and CDR2 SASEGT. With 4 bases removed from V and 5 bases from J, the gap between germline ends came to 14 bases. The CDR3 spans 15 residues. In nucleotides, the CDR3 is TGTGCCAGCAGTGTCGGCCCCGGGTCAACCGGGGAGCTGTTTTTT. Residues: CASSVGPGSTGELFF.

CDR3: CAISGTSGAAGYF. In nucleotides, the CDR3 is TGTGCCATCAGCGGGACTAGCGGGGCGGCGGGGTATTTT. The rearrangement uses TRBV10-3 and TRBJ2-3; TRBD2 agrees at 13 bases. This CDR3 contains 13 residues. V shed 6 bases and J 14 bases; nucleotides not matched to a gene: 8. The germline V gene encodes CDR1 ENHRY and CDR2 SYGVKD.

This clonotype was counted between two and nine times. The rearrangement joins TRBV20-1 to TRBJ2-3; no definite D call. Trimming took 3 bases from V and 2 from J, leaving 3 bases between them. The CDR3 loop spans 11 amino acids. Germline lookup yields CDR1 DFQATT and CDR2 SNEGSKA (reference sequence). CDR3 in amino acids: CSASPTDTQYF. The DNA of the CDR3 is TGCAGTGCTAGCCCCACAGATACGCAGTATTTT.

The chain joins TRBV4-3 to TRBJ2-3, with D possibly matching TRBD1 (5 bases). In germline, CDR1 is LGHNA, CDR2 YSLEER. This CDR3 spans 17 amino acids. Trimming stripped 3 bases from V and 2 bases from J, with 18 bases between. As DNA, the CDR3 is TGCGCCAGCAGCCAGGGGAAGGTGGGGCCGTTCACAGATACGCAGTATTTT. It encodes CASSQGKVGPFTDTQYF.

The V and J genes are TRBV4-1 and TRBJ2-4; perhaps TRBD2 as D (6 bases). CDR1 is MGHRA and CDR2 is YSYEKL in the germline V gene. This CDR3 region has 14 residues. V gave up 3 bases and J gave up 8 bases, with 14 bases separating them. CDR3 residues: CASSQKDYLDIQYF. The CDR3, as DNA: TGCGCCAGCAGCCAGAAGGACTATTTAGACATTCAGTACTTC.

In its sample, this clonotype was seen a few times. This rearrangement joins TRBV2 to TRBJ2-5, with a tentative D call TRBD1 (5 bases). Trimming took 5 bases from V and 3 from J, leaving 13 bases between them. There are 14 residues in the CDR3. The V gene's germline CDR1 is SNHLY and CDR2 FYNNEI. The CDR3 loop is CASSRPTEEETQYF. CDR3 bases: TGTGCCAGCAGTCGTCCGACAGAAGAAGAGACCCAGTACTTC.

Ten or more counts support this clonotype. The CDR3 DNA reads as TGTGCCAGCAGTTCCCAAGAAGCGACTAGCGGGAGCCTCAATGAGCAGTTCTTC. It translates to CASSSQEATSGSLNEQFF. The V and J genes are TRBV6-2 or TRBV6-3 and TRBJ2-1, with 12 bases lining up with TRBD2. The CDR3 runs 18 residues. Per germline, CDR1 MNHEY and CDR2 SVGEGT. With 4 bases clipped from V and 6 bases from J, the junction kept 13 bases outside the gene matches.

This clonotype occurred many times. The rearrangement uses TRBV27 and TRBJ2-7; no reliable D call. This CDR3 region has 14 residues. Germline V gives CDR1 MNHEY, CDR2 SMNVEV (reference sequence). V dropped 3 bases and J dropped 4 bases, with 13 bases sitting between them. Here the CDR3 DNA reads TGTGCCAGCAGTTTCCAGAAAGGGCCGTACGAGCAGTACTTC. Protein sequence: CASSFQKGPYEQYF.

The V gene is TRBV6-1, the J gene TRBJ2-2; unclear D gene. CDR1 and CDR2 from the germline V gene are MNHNS and SASEGT. The CDR3 totals 15 residues. V lost 5 bases, J lost 6 bases, and 16 bases lay in between. CDR3 sequence: CASSLTPALAGELFF. Written as DNA, the CDR3 is TGTGCCAGCAGTCTTACCCCGGCCTTGGCCGGGGAGCTGTTTTTT.

The chain is built from TRBV3-1 and TRBJ2-5; no definite D call. Germline V gene lookup returns CDR1 LGHDT and CDR2 YNNKEL (reference sequence). The CDR3 is 15 amino acids. V gave up 7 bases and J gave up 1 base, with 16 bases separating them. CDR3 region: CASNKDGTFQETQYF. CDR3 DNA: TGTGCCAGCAACAAGGACGGCACTTTCCAAGAGACCCAGTACTTC.

V is TRBV20-1 and J is TRBJ1-2; 7 nucleotides match TRBD1. V was clipped by 2 bases and J by 2 bases; unmatched bases: 8. The germline V gene encodes CDR1 DFQATT and CDR2 SNEGSKA (reference sequence). CDR3 length: 15 amino acids. The CDR3 loop is CSARFQGEGNYGYTF. The CDR3 coding sequence is TGCAGTGCTAGATTTCAGGGGGAGGGGAACTATGGCTACACCTTC.

The sample holds a few counts of this clonotype. This chain connects TRBV7-2 to TRBJ2-3, with D perhaps matching TRBD1 (6 bases). Germline values: CDR1 SGHTA, CDR2 FQGNSA. Trimming pared 2 bases from V and 1 base from J, leaving 13 bases between. CDR3 length: 16 residues. CDR3 coding DNA: TGTGCCAGCAGCTTAAGTTCGGGACACCGCACAGATACGCAGTATTTT. Amino acids: CASSLSSGHRTDTQYF.

This clonotype has at least ten counts. This chain joins TRBV18 and TRBJ2-7; D is uncertain. Per the germline V gene, CDR1 is KGHSH and CDR2 is LQKENI. Trimming took 3 bases from V and 4 from J, leaving 7 bases between them. This CDR3 comprises 12 residues. The CDR3, as DNA: TGTGCCAGCTCACCCGACGGGTACGAGCAGTACTTC. Translating it yields CASSPDGYEQYF.

This chain links TRBV20-1 with TRBJ1-1; D not resolved. The germline V and J ends were trimmed by 1 base and 3 bases, with 9 bases remaining between them. The germline V gene encodes CDR1 DFQATT and CDR2 SNEGSKA (reference sequence). This CDR3 has 13 amino acids. CDR3 protein: CSARGPVYTEAFF. The CDR3 DNA follows: TGCAGTGCTAGAGGCCCAGTCTACACTGAAGCTTTCTTT.